The present T cell receptor (beta chain) was sequenced within a study of beta chain features in type 1 diabetes. Points on this clone: Its antigen is not known.

Study-wide findings and caveats: Sampled from patients, naive, central memory and Treg TCRB repertoires appeared more similar than those sampled from healthy donors.

CDR3 length equals 15 residues. V lost 6 bases to trimming and J lost 8 bases; unmatched junction nucleotides: 11. Germline assignment: CDR1 SEHNR and CDR2 FQNEAQ (reference sequence). Expressed TCRB transcripts were sequenced, since all the RNA that had been isolated was reverse transcribed. Profiling relied on immunoSEQ multiplex PCR, and the TCRdb table lists in-frame clones only, not all of them. The data hold a few hundred thousand clones, with about 15% observed a single time. This chain connects TRBV7-9 to TRBJ1-2, with 11 bases identical to TRBD1. This clonotype was obtained from a woman younger than 35 in good health. The sequenced material came from naive CD4+ T cells from blood. Here the CDR3 DNA reads TGTGCCAGCAGTTACCCGGACAGGGGGCCTCGCGGCTACACCTTC. Protein product: CASSYPDRGPRGYTF.